Listed below are T cell receptor beta chains from one sample, sequenced in a study of beta chain features in type 1 diabetes. Sequenced by immunoSEQ multiplex PCR; TCRdb stores in-frame clones only, minus some. The repertoire includes hundreds of thousands of clones, 15% of them detected once, and around 0.1% sits in the top ten. Sequenced material: naive CD4+ T cells from blood. These receptors all come from a man aged 18 to 29 in good health. The CDR3 runs from the conserved cysteine through the conserved F or W. For some rows the clone size is stated as once, few or many, or as a class when expanded; others skip it.

v_call clone_size cdr3_aa
TRBV6-5 NA CASSYSGRGAEAFF
TRBV6-6 NA CATTASGAFF
TRBV15 few CATSIAPGLAGTGELFF
TRBV28 NA CASSPLTSGRRHEQFF
TRBV2 few CASTKISTGELFF
TRBV25-1 few CASGGQAPNYGYTF
TRBV6-5 NA CASSYMGRQFF
TRBV28 few CASSLWGTGNPDTQYF
TRBV29-1 NA CSVGEGAYNSPLHF
TRBV9 few CASSVAPGPNNEQFF
TRBV13 few CASSRLAGSLEQYF
TRBV10-3 many CAIRSYNEQFF
TRBV28 few CASSLPRTGQETQYF
TRBV10-3 few CAISEALAASYEQYF
TRBV28 few CASEFPGVGGYTF
TRBV4-3 few CASSQDPTYEQYF
TRBV7-3 NA CASSLSRGNTGELFF
TRBV5-6 NA CASSSRDRGYGYTF
TRBV20-1 NA CSATGYNEQFF
TRBV28 few CASSLSDGGQYF
TRBV28 few CASSPSGQGNEQYF
TRBV30 few CAWCWAITTSTGELFF
TRBV7-3 few CASSPIRDTDTQYF
TRBV6-6 few CASTGVAETQYF
TRBV19 few CAINGQEYNEQFF
TRBV7-2 NA CASSLMTTDSNQPQHF
TRBV27 few CASSGTRDTSQYEQYF
TRBV7-9 few CASSLLEQYF
TRBV28 few CASWADGPGDGYTF
TRBV5-1 NA CASSYTIDRGAYGYTF
TRBV6-5 NA CASSYSREMNTEAFF
TRBV6-1 few CASSEDGTSHGYTF
TRBV29-1 few CSAADRGLDYGYTF
TRBV7-9 few CASSLTRAPGELFF
TRBV15 NA CATGPSGAGETQYF
TRBV27 few CASSLWDRVYEKLFF
TRBV9 few CASSVVAGVAGELFF
TRBV6-5 few CASSYSALHPYNEQFF